This T cell receptor beta chain was sequenced for a study of T cell responses to AZD1222 COVID-19 vaccine. The table came from immunoSEQ multiplex PCR; TCRdb's copy has only in-frame clones and leaves some out. Among about 67,000 clones listed, less than 90% were seen once. Sequences were derived from peripheral blood, sampled on day 0 of AZD1222 vaccination. The clonotype comes from an adult in good health.

The CDR3: CASSLALAEIQETQYF. Here the CDR3 DNA reads TGTGCCAGCAGTTTGGCACTAGCGGAAATTCAAGAGACCCAGTACTTC. This chain links TRBV28 with TRBJ2-5; TRBD2 matches 8 bases. The CDR3 loop spans 16 amino acids. The V gene end was trimmed by 3 bases and the J gene end by 2 bases; junction bases not matched to a gene: 8. Germline lookup yields CDR1 MDHEN and CDR2 SYDVKM.